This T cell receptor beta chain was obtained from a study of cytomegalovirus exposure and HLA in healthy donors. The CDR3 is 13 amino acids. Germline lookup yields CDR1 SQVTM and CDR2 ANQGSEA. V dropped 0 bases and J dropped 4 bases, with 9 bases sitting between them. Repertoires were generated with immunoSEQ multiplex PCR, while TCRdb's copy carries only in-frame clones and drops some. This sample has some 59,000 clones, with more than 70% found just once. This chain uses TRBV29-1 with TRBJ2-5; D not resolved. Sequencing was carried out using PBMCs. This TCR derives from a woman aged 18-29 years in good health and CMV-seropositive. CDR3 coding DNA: TGCAGCGTTGAAGAGGATAGGAGAGAGACCCAGTACTTC. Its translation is CSVEEDRRETQYF.